The rows below give T cell receptor beta chains drawn from one sample of a study of blood T cell repertoires in COVID-19. The data were produced by immunoSEQ multiplex PCR, yet TCRdb's version contains in-frame clones alone and is incomplete. The sample includes 150,000 or so clones, around 89% seen only once; the top ten take about 4.4%. Sequenced sample: peripheral blood. The source is a man aged 55 to 70 with COVID-19, enrolled during active disease. Each CDR3 is given with its conserved first and last residue. The order of the fields is J gene, D gene, clone size, V gene, CDR3 DNA, CDR3 protein. A D gene is named only where the DNA matches it firmly. Clone size, where shown, is once, few, many, or a class for clones that have expanded.

J: TRBJ2-7; D: -; size: -; V: TRBV6-5; DNA: TGTGCCAGCAGCCGGAGAGCGACGGCTACCTACGAGCAGTACTTC; CDR3: CASSRRATATYEQYF
J: TRBJ1-2; D: TRBD1; size: once; V: TRBV18; DNA: TGTGCCAGCTCACCAAGGGGGCCGGCTAACTATGGCTACACCTTC; CDR3: CASSPRGPANYGYTF
J: TRBJ1-6; D: -; size: -; V: TRBV7-9; DNA: TGTGCCAGCAGCCCAGGTGGCAGGGCATCACCCCTCCACTTT; CDR3: CASSPGGRASPLHF
J: TRBJ1-3; D: -; size: once; V: TRBV27; DNA: TGTGCCAGCAGTTTAAGTTCCCAGGGGGGAAACACCATATATTTT; CDR3: CASSLSSQGGNTIYF
J: TRBJ1-1; D: -; size: -; V: TRBV5-1; DNA: TGCGCCAGTAACAGAGCAGAAACATCCACTGAAGCTTTCTTT; CDR3: CASNRAETSTEAFF
J: TRBJ1-6; D: TRBD1; size: -; V: TRBV3-1/TRBV3-2; DNA: TGTGCCAGCAGCTCGACAGGGAATTCACCCCTCCACTTT; CDR3: CASSSTGNSPLHF
J: TRBJ1-2; D: -; size: -; V: TRBV24-1; DNA: TGTGCCACCAGTGATTTCACAGGTCCTACAGAAGGCTACACCTTC; CDR3: CATSDFTGPTEGYTF
J: TRBJ2-7; D: -; size: -; V: TRBV7-9; DNA: TGTGCCAGCAGCCCAGGACCGACTAGCGAGCAGTACTTC; CDR3: CASSPGPTSEQYF
J: TRBJ2-1; D: -; size: -; V: TRBV9; DNA: TGTGCCAGCAGCCCCACTAGCCTCAATGAGCAGTTCTTC; CDR3: CASSPTSLNEQFF
J: TRBJ1-6; D: -; size: -; V: TRBV6-5; DNA: TGTGCCAGCAGAATGGGGCAGGGGAATTCACCCCTCCACTTT; CDR3: CASRMGQGNSPLHF
J: TRBJ2-3; D: TRBD2; size: -; V: TRBV20-1; DNA: TGCAGTGCTAGTAAGCCGCTAGCGGGGGGTACTAGCACAGATACGCAGTATTTT; CDR3: CSASKPLAGGTSTDTQYF
J: TRBJ1-2; D: -; size: -; V: TRBV7-9; DNA: TGTGCCAGCAGCCCCCGGGGGGACACGAGCTGGGAAACTCCTTTC; CDR3: CASSPRGDTSWETPF
J: TRBJ1-2; D: TRBD1; size: -; V: TRBV7-2; DNA: TGTGCCAGCAACGAGGACAGGAGCTATGGCTACACCTTC; CDR3: CASNEDRSYGYTF
J: TRBJ1-4; D: -; size: -; V: TRBV19; DNA: TGTGCCAGTAGATCGGAGGAAACTAATGAAAAACTGTTTTTT; CDR3: CASRSEETNEKLFF